This T cell receptor beta chain derives from a study of control samples from healthy donors and cancer patients. Germline assignment: CDR1 MRHNA and CDR2 SNTAGT. V trimming: 0 bases; J trimming: 1 base; junction bases outside the gene matches: 3. The CDR3 totals 16 residues. The data were produced by immunoSEQ multiplex PCR, yet TCRdb's version contains in-frame clones alone and is incomplete. Of 57,000 or so clones listed, roughly 92% are singletons. The clonotype originates from a man aged 25 to 40 in good health. Sequenced: blood. The rearrangement uses TRBV6-4 and TRBJ2-7; 10 nucleotides line up with TRBD1. CDR3 sequence reads: CASSDSWTGGSYEQYF. In nucleotides, the CDR3 is TGTGCCAGCAGTGACTCCTGGACAGGGGGATCCTACGAGCAGTACTTC.